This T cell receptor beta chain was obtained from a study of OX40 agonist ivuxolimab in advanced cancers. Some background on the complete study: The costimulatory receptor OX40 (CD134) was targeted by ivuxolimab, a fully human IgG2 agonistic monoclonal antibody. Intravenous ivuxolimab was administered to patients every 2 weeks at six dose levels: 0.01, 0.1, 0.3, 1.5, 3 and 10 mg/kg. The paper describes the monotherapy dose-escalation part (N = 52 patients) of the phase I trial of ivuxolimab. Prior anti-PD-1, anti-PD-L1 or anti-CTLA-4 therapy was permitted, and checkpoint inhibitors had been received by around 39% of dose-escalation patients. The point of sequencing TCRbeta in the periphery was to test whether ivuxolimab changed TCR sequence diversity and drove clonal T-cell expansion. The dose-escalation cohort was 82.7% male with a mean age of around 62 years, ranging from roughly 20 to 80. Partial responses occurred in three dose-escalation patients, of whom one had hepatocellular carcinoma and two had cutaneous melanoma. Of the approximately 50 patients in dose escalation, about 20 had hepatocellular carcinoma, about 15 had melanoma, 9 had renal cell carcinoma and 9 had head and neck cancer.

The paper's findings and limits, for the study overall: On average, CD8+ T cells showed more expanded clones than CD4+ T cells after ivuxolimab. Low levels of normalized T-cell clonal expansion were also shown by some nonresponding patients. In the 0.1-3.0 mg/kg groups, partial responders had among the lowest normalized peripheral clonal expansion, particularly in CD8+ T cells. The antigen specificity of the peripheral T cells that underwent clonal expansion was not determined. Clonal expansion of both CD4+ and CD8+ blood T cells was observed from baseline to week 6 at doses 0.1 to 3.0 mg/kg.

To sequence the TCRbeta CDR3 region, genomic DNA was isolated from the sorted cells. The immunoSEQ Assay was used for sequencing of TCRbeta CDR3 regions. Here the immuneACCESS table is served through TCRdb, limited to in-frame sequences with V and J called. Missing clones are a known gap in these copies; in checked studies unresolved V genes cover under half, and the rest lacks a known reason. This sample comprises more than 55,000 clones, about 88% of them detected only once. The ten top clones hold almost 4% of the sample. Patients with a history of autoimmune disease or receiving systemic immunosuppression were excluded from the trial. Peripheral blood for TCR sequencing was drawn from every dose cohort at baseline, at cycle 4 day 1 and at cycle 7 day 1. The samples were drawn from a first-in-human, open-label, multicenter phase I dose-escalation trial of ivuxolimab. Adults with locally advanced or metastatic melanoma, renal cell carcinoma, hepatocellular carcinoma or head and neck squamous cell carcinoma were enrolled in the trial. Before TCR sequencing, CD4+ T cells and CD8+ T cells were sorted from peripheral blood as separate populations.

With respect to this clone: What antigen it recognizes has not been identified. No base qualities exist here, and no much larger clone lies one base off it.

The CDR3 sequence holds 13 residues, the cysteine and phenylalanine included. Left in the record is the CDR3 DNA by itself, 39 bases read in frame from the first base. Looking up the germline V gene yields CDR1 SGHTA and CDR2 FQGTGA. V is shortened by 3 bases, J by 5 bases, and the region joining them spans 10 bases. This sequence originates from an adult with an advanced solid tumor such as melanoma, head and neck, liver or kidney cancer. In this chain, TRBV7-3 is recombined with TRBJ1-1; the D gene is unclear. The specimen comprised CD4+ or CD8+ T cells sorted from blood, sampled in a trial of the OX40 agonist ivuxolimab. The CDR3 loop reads CASSFSVNTEAFF. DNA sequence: TGTGCCAGCAGCTTCTCGGTAAATACTGAAGCTTTCTTT.